The clone carrying this TCR beta chain was picked up a small number of times. Its antigen is not known. The whole isolated RNA underwent reverse transcription, so sequencing captured expressed TCRB transcripts. The table came from immunoSEQ multiplex PCR; TCRdb's copy has only in-frame clones and leaves some out. The sample includes around 180,000 clones, about 12% of them seen just once. The data originate from a study of beta chain features in type 1 diabetes. Study-level points and caveats: It was possible that PCR favored shorter templates, equally so in patients and controls.

V dropped 4 bases and J dropped 2 bases, with 9 bases sitting between them. Germline V gene lookup returns CDR1 KGHSH and CDR2 LQKENI. This CDR3 region has 15 residues. The V and J genes are TRBV18 and TRBJ2-6; the D gene is possibly TRBD2 (5 bases). The clonotype comes from a woman aged 18 to 35 in good health. Sequencing was carried out using central memory CD4+ T cells from blood. CDR3 region: CASSLPRAGANVLTF. The CDR3 nucleotides are TGTGCCAGCTCACTACCGAGGGCTGGGGCCAACGTCCTGACTTTC.